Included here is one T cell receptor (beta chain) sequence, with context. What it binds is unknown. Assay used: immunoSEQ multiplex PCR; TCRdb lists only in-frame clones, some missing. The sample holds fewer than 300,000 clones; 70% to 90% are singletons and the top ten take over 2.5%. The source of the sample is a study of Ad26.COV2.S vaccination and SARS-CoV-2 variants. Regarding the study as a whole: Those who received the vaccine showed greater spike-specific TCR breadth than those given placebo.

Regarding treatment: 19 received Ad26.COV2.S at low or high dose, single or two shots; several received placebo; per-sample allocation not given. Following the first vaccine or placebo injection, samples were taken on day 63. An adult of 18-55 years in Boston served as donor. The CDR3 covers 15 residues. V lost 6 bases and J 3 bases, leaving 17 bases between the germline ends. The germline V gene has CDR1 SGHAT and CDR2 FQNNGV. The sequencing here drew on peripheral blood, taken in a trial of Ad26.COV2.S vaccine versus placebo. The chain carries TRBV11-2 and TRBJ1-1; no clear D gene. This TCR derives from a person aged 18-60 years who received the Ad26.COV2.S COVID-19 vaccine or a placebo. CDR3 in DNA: TGTGCCAGCAGGGGCGCCGTTAGACGGTACACTGAAGCTTTCTTT. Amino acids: CASRGAVRRYTEAFF.